There are a few counts of the clone carrying this TCR beta chain. Antigen specificity is unknown. TCRdb passed the 5' RACE reads through MiXCR, listing each CDR3 protein once. The table lists around 65,000 distinct CDR3 sequences, roughly 12% of them singletons. The source of the sample is a study of early T cells in non-severe SARS-CoV-2 infection. Study-wide context: Sequenced bulk RNA came from whole blood that was unsorted, and chains were unpaired. Overall study findings and caveats: Missing private and CD4 specificities, VDJdb matching favored anti-spike CD8 responses.

The CDR3 runs 12 residues. Germline V lookup: CDR1 SEHNR, CDR2 FQNEAQ (reference sequence). Trimming left V 2 bases short and J 5 bases short, with 6 bases between. This chain connects TRBV7-9 to TRBJ1-1; no definite D call. This specimen was whole blood, taken at baseline. This clonotype was sampled from an adult who was a healthcare worker with PCR-confirmed SARS-CoV-2 infection or an uninfected control (not recorded which). CDR3 bases: TGTGCCAGCAGCTTACGTGGAACTGAAGCTTTCTTT. Translating it yields CASSLRGTEAFF.